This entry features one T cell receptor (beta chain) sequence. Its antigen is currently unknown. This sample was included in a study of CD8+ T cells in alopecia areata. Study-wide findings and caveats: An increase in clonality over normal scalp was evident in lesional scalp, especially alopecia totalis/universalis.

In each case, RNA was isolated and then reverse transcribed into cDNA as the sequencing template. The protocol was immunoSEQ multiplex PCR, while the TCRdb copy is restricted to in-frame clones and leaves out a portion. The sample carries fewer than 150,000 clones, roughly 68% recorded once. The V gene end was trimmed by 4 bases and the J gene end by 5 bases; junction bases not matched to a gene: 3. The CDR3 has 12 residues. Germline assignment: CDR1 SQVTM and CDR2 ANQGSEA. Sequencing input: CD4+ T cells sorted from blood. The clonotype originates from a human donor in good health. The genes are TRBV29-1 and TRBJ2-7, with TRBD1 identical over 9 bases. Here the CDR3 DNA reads TGCAGCGTTGCGACAGGGGGACACGAGCAGTACTTC. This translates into CSVATGGHEQYF.